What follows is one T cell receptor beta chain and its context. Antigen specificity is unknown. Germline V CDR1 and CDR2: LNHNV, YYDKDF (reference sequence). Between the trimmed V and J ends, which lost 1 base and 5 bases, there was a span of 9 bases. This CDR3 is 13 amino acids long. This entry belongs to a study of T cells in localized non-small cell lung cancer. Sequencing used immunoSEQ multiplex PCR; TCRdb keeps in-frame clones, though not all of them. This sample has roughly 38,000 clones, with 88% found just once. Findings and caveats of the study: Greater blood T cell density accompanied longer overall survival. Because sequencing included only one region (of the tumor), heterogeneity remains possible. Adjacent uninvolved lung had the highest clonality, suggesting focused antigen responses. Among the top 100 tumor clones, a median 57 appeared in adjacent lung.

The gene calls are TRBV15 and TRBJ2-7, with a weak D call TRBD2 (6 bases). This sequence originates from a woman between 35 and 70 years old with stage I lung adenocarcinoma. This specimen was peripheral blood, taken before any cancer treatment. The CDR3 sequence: CATSRAGGDEQYF. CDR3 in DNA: TGTGCCACCAGCAGAGCTGGCGGGGACGAGCAGTACTTC.